One sample yielded the 32 T cell receptor beta chains listed below, sequenced in a study. TCRdb used MiXCR to reprocess the 5' RACE reads, holding one entry per CDR3 protein. Of roughly 9,400 distinct CDR3 sequences in the sample, about a sixth are singletons; the top ten hold roughly 3.6%. Sequencing was carried out using memory CD4+ T cells sorted from blood. The subset is: memory CD4+ T cells, CD4+CD45RO+CD25-. The receptors originated from a female donor with breast cancer.

V usage is TRBV18 and J usage is TRBJ2-7, with a tentative D call TRBD1 (6 bases). The germline V gene encodes CDR1 KGHSH and CDR2 LQKENI. V gave up 2 bases and J gave up 5 bases, with 16 bases separating them. The CDR3 consists of 15 residues. The CDR3 reads CASSPYRVDSDEQYF. In DNA, the CDR3 is TGTGCCAGCTCACCATACAGGGTAGATAGCGACGAGCAGTACTTC.

This clonotype ranks as medium-sized (0.01 to 0.1%). The chain uses TRBV7-2 and TRBJ2-3; no clear D gene. Trimming took 2 bases from V and 0 from J, leaving 6 bases between them. From germline, CDR1 is SGHTA and CDR2 FQGNSA. The CDR3 is 14 amino acids. For the CDR3, the DNA is TGTGCCAGCAGCTTAACGATAAGCACAGATACGCAGTATTTT. Translation: CASSLTISTDTQYF. The variable domain in full, completed from reference TRBV7-2 and TRBJ2-3, reads GAGVSQSPSNKVTEKGKDVELRCDPISGHTALYWYRQSLGQGLEFLIYFQGNSAPDKSGLPSDRFSAERTGGSVSTLTIQRTQQEDSAVYLCASSLTISTDTQYFGPGTRLTVL.

In its sample, this clonotype ranks as medium-sized. J is TRBJ2-6 and V is TRBV9, with unresolved D. Germline V lookup: CDR1 SGDLS, CDR2 YYNGEE. The CDR3 length is 16 residues. The germline V and J ends were trimmed by 3 bases and 0 bases, with 10 bases remaining between them. The DNA for the CDR3 is TGTGCCAGCAGCGGAGGCATTGGCTCTGGGGCCAACGTCCTGACTTTC. Protein sequence: CASSGGIGSGANVLTF.

With respect to this clonotype: A read error may be the cause here, since a much bigger clone is one base away. The chain joins TRBV6-2 or TRBV6-3 to TRBJ2-1; 14 nucleotides agree with TRBD2. In germline, CDR1 is MNHEY, CDR2 SVGEGT. CDR3 length: 19 residues. The CDR3 DNA reads TGTGCCGGCAGCCCGATAATTGGGACTAGCGGGAGCTCCTACAATGAGCAGTTCTTC. This encodes CAGSPIIGTSGSSYNEQFF.

This clonotype was counted many times. This sequence joins TRBV12-3 or TRBV12-4 and TRBJ2-2; TRBD1 matches at 9 bases. The CDR3 spans 14 residues. The V and J ends lost 6 bases and 2 bases, in that order; junction bases with no gene match: 1. The CDR3 sequence is CASRDRGNTGELFF. In nucleotides, the CDR3 is TGTGCCAGCAGGGACAGGGGTAACACCGGGGAGCTGTTTTTT.

This clonotype was seen ten or more times. V and J are TRBV5-1 and TRBJ2-3; no definite D call. CDR3 length: 14 residues. Germline lookup yields CDR1 SGHRS and CDR2 YFSETQ. V shed 1 base and J shed 5 bases, with 11 bases lying between them. Here the CDR3 DNA reads TGCGCCAGCAGCTTGAGGCGGTCTGGAGATACGCAGTATTTT. Translating gives CASSLRRSGDTQYF.

This clonotype was seen only a few times. A much more abundant neighbour one base away suggests this may be a read error. V is TRBV18 and J is TRBJ2-7; TRBD2 is a possible D gene (6 bases). The CDR3 totals 15 residues. Germline values: CDR1 KGHSH, CDR2 LQKENI. V was shortened by 6 bases and J by 2 bases, with 17 bases between the two germline ends. The CDR3 DNA sequence: TGTGCCAGCTCGACAAGCGGCGCGGGAACCTACGAGCAGTACTTC. This translates into CASSTSGAGTYEQYF.

Details on this clonotype: A much larger clone lies one base from this, so it may be a read error. V gene TRBV5-1 combines with J gene TRBJ2-1, with D possibly matching TRBD2 (6 bases). CDR3 length: 15 amino acids. Germline V gene lookup returns CDR1 SGHRS and CDR2 YFSETQ. The V gene lost 10 bases and the J gene lost 2 bases, with 19 bases spanning the gap. CDR3 DNA: TGCGCCTGCAACCTTCTTAGCGGCCCCTACAATGAGCAGTTCTTC. It specifies CACNLLSGPYNEQFF.

Sample share makes this clonotype medium-sized. V is TRBV7-2 and J is TRBJ2-1; TRBD2 is a possible D gene (6 bases). The CDR3 totals 15 residues. Deletions cut 1 base from V and 10 bases from J, with 17 bases between. Germline V gene lookup returns CDR1 SGHTA and CDR2 FQGNSA. The DNA for the CDR3 is TGTGCCAGCAGCTTAGACAGCGGGCGCGCCTCGGAGCAGTTCTTC. Translating gives CASSLDSGRASEQFF.

Relative to its sample, this clonotype is medium-sized. The chain employs TRBV11-1 and TRBJ1-1, with TRBD1 matching over 8 bases. The CDR3 runs 13 residues. Looked up from germline, CDR1 is SGHAT and CDR2 is FQDESV (reference sequence). Losses at the gene ends were 3 bases for V and 5 bases for J; bases not matched to a gene: 2. CDR3 nucleotides: TGTGCCAGCAGCTTGACAGGGGAAACTGAAGCTTTCTTT. This encodes CASSLTGETEAFF.

In regard to this clonotype: The CDR3 does not end in the conserved phenylalanine or tryptophan, so this is likely a read error. The V and J genes are TRBV6-5 and TRBJ1-2; D call uncertain. Germline V lookup: CDR1 MNHEY, CDR2 SVGAGI. CDR3 size: 14 residues. CDR3 residues: CASSSTSRNYGYTL. CDR3 nucleotides: TGCGCCAGCAGTTCGACATCTCGTAACTATGGCTACACCCTC.

The chain employs TRBV10-1 and TRBJ2-2; TRBD1 or TRBD2 may be the D gene (5 bases each). Trimming took 0 bases from V and 5 from J, leaving 10 bases between them. The germline gives CDR1 WNHNN, CDR2 SYGVQD (reference sequence). The CDR3 totals 15 residues. CDR3 amino acids: CASSESTRGTGELFF. DNA for the CDR3: TGCGCCAGCAGTGAGTCGACGAGGGGAACCGGGGAGCTGTTTTTT.

This clonotype is labeled as medium-sized. The rearrangement joins TRBV5-6 to TRBJ2-3, with D perhaps being TRBD1 or TRBD2 (5 bases each). The CDR3 sequence is 15 residues long. CDR1 and CDR2 from the germline V gene are SGHDT and YYEEEE. With 5 bases removed from V and 4 bases from J, the gap between germline ends came to 17 bases. The CDR3 region has the DNA TGTGCCAGCAGGAATTGGGCCAGAGGGGCAGATACGCAGTATTTT. Protein product: CASRNWARGADTQYF.

The table lists this clonotype with a few counts. This could be a read error, since a much larger clone is one nucleotide away. CDR3 region: CSARTVKEQFF. For the CDR3, the DNA is TGCAGTGCTAGGACGGTGAAGGAGCAGTTCTTC. V gene TRBV20-1 combines with J gene TRBJ2-1, with D uncertain. Germline assignment: CDR1 DFQATT and CDR2 SNEGSKA (reference sequence). The CDR3 runs 11 residues. V was trimmed by 3 bases and J by 10 bases, leaving 10 bases between them.

This clonotype was seen many times. The chain is built from TRBV7-2 and TRBJ2-7, with D hard to call. The CDR3 is 13 amino acids. CDR1 is SGHTA and CDR2 is FQGNSA in the germline V gene. Deletions cut 0 bases from V and 4 bases from J, with 7 bases between. This CDR3 reads CASSLATKYEQYF. The DNA for the CDR3 is TGTGCCAGCAGCTTAGCCACAAAGTACGAGCAGTACTTC. Full variable domain (outside the CDR3, taken from reference TRBV7-2 and TRBJ2-7): GAGVSQSPSNKVTEKGKDVELRCDPISGHTALYWYRQSLGQGLEFLIYFQGNSAPDKSGLPSDRFSAERTGGSVSTLTIQRTQQEDSAVYLCASSLATKYEQYFGPGTRLTVT.

V gene TRBV7-3 combines with J gene TRBJ2-3; 8 nucleotides line up with TRBD2. This CDR3 is 11 amino acids long. CDR1 is SGHTA and CDR2 is FQGTGA in the germline V gene. The junction had 7 bases not matched to a gene; V was cut back by 9 bases and J by 11 bases. CDR3 residues: CASSSGSGQYF. The DNA for the CDR3 is TGTGCCAGTTCAAGCGGGAGTGGGCAGTATTTT.

Worth noting for this clonotype: One base away lies a much larger clone, so this may be a sequencing read error. The gene calls are TRBV20-1 and TRBJ2-7; 15 positions match TRBD2. The CDR3 contains 16 residues. The germline V gene encodes CDR1 DFQATT and CDR2 SNEGSKA (reference sequence). CDR3 bases: TGCAGTGCTAGTCCTGGACTAGCGGGAGGGCCGCGGGAGCCGTACTTC. As protein: CSASPGLAGGPREPYF.

This clonotype was seen many times. This chain joins TRBV28 and TRBJ2-7; D is unclear. Trimming removed 4 bases at V and 4 bases at J, with 8 bases between. CDR3 length: 12 residues. CDR1 is MDHEN, CDR2 SYDVKM, per germline. CDR3 sequence: CASSSPPYEQYF. The CDR3 DNA follows: TGTGCCAGCAGTTCCCCTCCATACGAGCAGTACTTC.

By share of the sample, this clonotype is medium-sized (0.01 to 0.1%). The J gene is TRBJ2-5, the V gene TRBV5-5; the D is unclear. V dropped 3 bases and J dropped 5 bases, with 17 bases sitting between them. Germline-derived CDR1 and CDR2 are SGHKS and YYEKEE (reference sequence). The CDR3 is 15 amino acids. The CDR3 spells CASSSQAMRLETQYF. The CDR3 nucleotides are TGTGCCAGCAGCTCGCAAGCGATGCGACTGGAGACCCAGTACTTC.

As to this clonotype: A read error may explain this, as a much larger clone is one base away. The chain has TRBV5-1 and TRBJ2-7; TRBD2 matches 12 bases. Germline V gene sequence: CDR1 SGHRS, CDR2 YFSETQ. The CDR3 runs to 15 residues. CDR3 coding DNA: TGCGCCAGCAGTAGCCGGACTAGCGGGACATCCGAGCAGCACTTC. This translates into CASSSRTSGTSEQHF.

By share, this clonotype counts as medium-sized. The chain combines TRBV7-9 with TRBJ1-2; D gene unclear. Germline lookup yields CDR1 SEHNR and CDR2 FQNEAQ (reference sequence). CDR3 length equals 13 residues. V was trimmed by 0 bases and J by 7 bases, leaving 9 bases between them. Here the CDR3 reads CASSLADQRGYTF. For the CDR3, the DNA is TGTGCCAGCAGCTTAGCGGATCAGCGTGGCTACACCTTC.

At least ten counts were recorded for this clonotype. This sequence joins TRBV20-1 and TRBJ1-5; the D is unclear. Germline lookup yields CDR1 DFQATT and CDR2 SNEGSKA (reference sequence). The CDR3 runs 15 residues. The V gene lost 3 bases and the J gene lost 1 base, with 13 bases spanning the gap. CDR3 loop: CSASAGFHSNQPQHF. The CDR3 region has the DNA TGCAGTGCTAGCGCGGGGTTTCACAGCAATCAGCCCCAGCATTTT.

In its sample, this clonotype is medium-sized (0.01 to 0.1%). V gene TRBV29-1 combines with J gene TRBJ2-7; 9 nucleotides match TRBD1. V was clipped by 6 bases and J by 3 bases; unmatched bases: 3. Germline V CDR1 and CDR2: SQVTM, ANQGSEA. This CDR3 has 12 amino acids. The CDR3 loop is CSVRDRVYEQYF. CDR3 sequence (DNA): TGCAGCGTGCGGGACAGGGTCTACGAGCAGTACTTC.

Remarks on this clonotype: Because the CDR3 is missing its conserved closing phenylalanine or tryptophan, this is likely a read error. The chain combines TRBV27 with TRBJ2-1, with TRBD2 matching over 13 bases. The germline V gene has CDR1 MNHEY and CDR2 SMNVEV (reference sequence). V lost 5 bases, J lost 7 bases, and 8 bases stayed unmatched. There are 16 residues in the CDR3. CDR3 residues: CASSAGLAGDTNEQFL. In nucleotides, the CDR3 is TGTGCCAGCAGTGCCGGACTAGCGGGAGATACGAATGAGCAGTTCCTC.

Turning to this clonotype: Germline and junction disagree at one end, which may indicate a read error. The chain employs TRBV7-9 and TRBJ2-5, with a possible D match to TRBD2 (5 bases). The CDR3 totals 15 residues. The germline V gene encodes CDR1 SEHNR and CDR2 FQNEAQ (reference sequence). The DNA for the CDR3 is TGTGCCGGCAGCTTAAGGACGGGGAGTACGGAGACCCAGTACTTC. This codes for CAGSLRTGSTETQYF.

This clonotype was recorded at least ten times. This CDR3 reads CASSGDHGELFF. In nucleotides, the CDR3 is TGTGCCAGCAGCGGAGATCACGGGGAGCTGTTTTTT. The gene calls are TRBV2 and TRBJ2-2; D is unclear. In germline, CDR1 is SNHLY, CDR2 FYNNEI. The CDR3 loop spans 12 amino acids. V was cut by 6 bases and J by 7 bases, with 9 bases left in between.

This clonotype is judged medium-sized. The chain joins TRBV7-8 to TRBJ2-3; the D is unclear. The CDR3 sequence is 14 residues long. Between the trimmed V and J ends, which lost 3 bases and 2 bases, there was a span of 9 bases. Germline loops: CDR1 SGHVS, CDR2 FQNEAQ. The CDR3 DNA sequence: TGTGCCAGCAGCTTGTTCGAATCCACAGATACGCAGTATTTT. This encodes CASSLFESTDTQYF.

This clonotype was counted between two and nine times. A much bigger clone sits one base away, suggesting this may be a read error. The V and J genes are TRBV7-2 and TRBJ1-5, with a tentative D call TRBD1 (5 bases). The CDR3 is made up of 14 amino acids. Germline V gene lookup returns CDR1 SGHTA and CDR2 FQGNSA. Trimming stripped 0 bases from V and 7 bases from J, with 10 bases between. The CDR3 DNA reads as TGTGCCAGCAGCTTAGCAAGGGCAGGGCAGCCCCAGCATTTT. Its protein is CASSLARAGQPQHF.

There are a few counts of this clonotype. A much bigger clone sits one base away, suggesting this may be a read error. The V gene is TRBV20-1, the J gene TRBJ2-1; possible D gene TRBD1, 5 bases. The CDR3 sequence is 15 residues long. The germline CDR1 and CDR2 sequences are DFQATT and SNEGSKA (reference sequence). Here the CDR3 DNA reads TGCGGTGCTAATCCCCAACAGGCGAACTACAATGAGCAGTTCTTC. Its protein product is CGANPQQANYNEQFF.

Details on this clonotype: This may arise from a read error, as a much more abundant clone is one base away. This chain joins TRBV5-1 and TRBJ1-1; TRBD1 agrees at 7 bases. The germline V gene encodes CDR1 SGHRS and CDR2 YFSETQ. The CDR3 spans 12 residues. V lost 4 bases, J lost 7 bases, and 4 bases stayed unmatched. The CDR3 nucleotides read TGCGCCAGCAGCGTGGACAGGAGTGAAGCTTTCTTT. Its translation: CASSVDRSEAFF. Using reference TRBV5-1 and TRBJ1-1 for the parts outside the CDR3, the full variable domain is KAGVTQTPRYLIKTRGQQVTLSCSPISGHRSVSWYQQTPGQGLQFLFEYFSETQRNKGNFPGRFSGRQFSNSRSEMNVSTLELGDSALYLCASSVDRSEAFFGQGTRLTVV.

As regards this clonotype: This may come from a read error, since a much larger clone is one base off. The gene calls are TRBV28 and TRBJ1-3, with D maybe TRBD1 (5 bases). The CDR3 loop spans 15 amino acids. V was shortened by 4 bases and J by 0 bases, with 10 bases between the two germline ends. The germline CDR1 and CDR2 sequences are MDHEN and SYDVKM. The DNA of the CDR3 is TGTGCCAGCAGTTGCCAGGGTAACTCTGGAAACACCATATATTTT. Amino acids: CASSCQGNSGNTIYF.

This clonotype was seen at least ten times. The chain joins TRBV7-8 to TRBJ2-5, with unresolved D. The ends were cut back, 2 bases at V and 3 bases at J, with 1 base in the middle. CDR1 is SGHVS, CDR2 FQNEAQ, per germline. This CDR3 region has 11 residues. Written as DNA, the CDR3 is TGTGCCAGCAGCTTAAAAGAGACCCAGTACTTC. It codes for CASSLKETQYF.